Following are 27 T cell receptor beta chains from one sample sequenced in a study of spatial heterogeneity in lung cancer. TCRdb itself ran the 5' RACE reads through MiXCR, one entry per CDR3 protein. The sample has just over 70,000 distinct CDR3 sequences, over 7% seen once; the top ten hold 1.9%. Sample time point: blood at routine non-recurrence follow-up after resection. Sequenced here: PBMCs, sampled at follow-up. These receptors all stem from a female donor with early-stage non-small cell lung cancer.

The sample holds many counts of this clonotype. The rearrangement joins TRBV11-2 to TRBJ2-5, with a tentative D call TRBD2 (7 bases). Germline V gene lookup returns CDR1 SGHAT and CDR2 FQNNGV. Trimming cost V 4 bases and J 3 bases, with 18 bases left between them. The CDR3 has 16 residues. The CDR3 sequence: CASSSMGQGREETQYF. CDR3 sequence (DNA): TGTGCCAGCAGCTCGATGGGGCAGGGGAGGGAAGAGACCCAGTACTTC.

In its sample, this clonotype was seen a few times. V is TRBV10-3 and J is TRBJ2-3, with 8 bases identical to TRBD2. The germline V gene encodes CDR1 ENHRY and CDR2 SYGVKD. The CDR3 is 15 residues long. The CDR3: CASRGGTTPADTQYF. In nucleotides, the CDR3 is TGTGCATCCCGGGGGGGGACGACGCCGGCGGATACGCAGTATTTT.

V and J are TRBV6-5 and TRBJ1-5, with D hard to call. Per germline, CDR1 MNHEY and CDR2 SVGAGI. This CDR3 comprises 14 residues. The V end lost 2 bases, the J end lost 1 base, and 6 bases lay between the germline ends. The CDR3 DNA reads TGTGCCAGCAGTTACGGAGGGAGCAATCAGCCCCAGCATTTT. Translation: CASSYGGSNQPQHF.

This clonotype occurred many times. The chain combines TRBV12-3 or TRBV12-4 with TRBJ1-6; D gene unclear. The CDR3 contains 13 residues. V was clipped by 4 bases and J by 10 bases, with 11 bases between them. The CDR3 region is CASSSIERSPLHF. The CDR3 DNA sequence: TGTGCCAGCAGTTCAATCGAGAGATCACCCCTCCACTTT.

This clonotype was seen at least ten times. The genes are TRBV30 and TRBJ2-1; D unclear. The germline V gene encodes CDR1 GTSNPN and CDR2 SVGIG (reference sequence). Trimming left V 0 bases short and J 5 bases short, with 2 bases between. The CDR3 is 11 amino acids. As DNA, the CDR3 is TGTGCCTGGAGTGTTCACAATGAGCAGTTCTTC. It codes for CAWSVHNEQFF.

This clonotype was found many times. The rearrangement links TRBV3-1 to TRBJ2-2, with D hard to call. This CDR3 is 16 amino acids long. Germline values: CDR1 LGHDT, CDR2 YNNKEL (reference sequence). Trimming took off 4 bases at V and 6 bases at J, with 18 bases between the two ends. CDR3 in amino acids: CASSPQQPLRPGELFF. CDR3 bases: TGTGCCAGCAGCCCGCAACAGCCCCTAAGGCCCGGGGAGCTGTTTTTT.

This CDR3 is CASSESTGANSPLHF. CDR3 coding DNA: TGTGCCAGCAGTGAATCGACAGGGGCTAATTCACCCCTCCACTTT. The rearrangement joins TRBV25-1 to TRBJ1-6, with TRBD1 matching 8 bases. Germline loops: CDR1 MGHDK, CDR2 SYGVNS. J lost 6 bases, V lost 1 base, and 2 bases had no gene match. The CDR3 consists of 15 residues.

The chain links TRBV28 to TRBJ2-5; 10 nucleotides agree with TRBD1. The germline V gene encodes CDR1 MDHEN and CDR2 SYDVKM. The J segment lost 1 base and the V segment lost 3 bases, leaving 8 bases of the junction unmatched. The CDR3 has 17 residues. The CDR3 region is CASSFGTGDPLQETQYF. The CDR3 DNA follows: TGTGCCAGCAGTTTCGGGACAGGGGACCCCCTCCAAGAGACCCAGTACTTC.

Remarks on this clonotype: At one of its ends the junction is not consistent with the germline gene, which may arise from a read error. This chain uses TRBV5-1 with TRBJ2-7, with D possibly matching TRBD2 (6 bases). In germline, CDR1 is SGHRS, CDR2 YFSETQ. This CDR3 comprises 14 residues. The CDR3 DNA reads TGCGCCAGCAGCCCGGGACTGAACTCCTACGGGCAGTACTTC. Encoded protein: CASSPGLNSYGQYF.

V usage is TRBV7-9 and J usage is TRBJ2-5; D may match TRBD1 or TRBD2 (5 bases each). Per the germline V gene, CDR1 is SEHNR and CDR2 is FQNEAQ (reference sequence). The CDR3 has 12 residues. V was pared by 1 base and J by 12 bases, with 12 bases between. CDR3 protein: CASSLGGPGKYF. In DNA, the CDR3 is TGTGCCAGCAGCTTAGGGGGACCCGGAAAGTACTTC.

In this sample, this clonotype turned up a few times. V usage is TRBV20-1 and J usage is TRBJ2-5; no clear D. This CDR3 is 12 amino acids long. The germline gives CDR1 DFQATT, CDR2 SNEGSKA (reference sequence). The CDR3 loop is CMGKSYQETQYF. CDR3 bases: TGCATGGGGAAATCTTACCAAGAGACCCAGTACTTC.

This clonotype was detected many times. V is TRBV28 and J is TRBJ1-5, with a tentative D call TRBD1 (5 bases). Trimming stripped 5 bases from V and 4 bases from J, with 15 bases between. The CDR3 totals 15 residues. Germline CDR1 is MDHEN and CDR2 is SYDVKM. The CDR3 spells CASSPDIGGNQPQHF. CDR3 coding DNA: TGTGCCAGCAGTCCGGACATCGGCGGGAATCAGCCCCAGCATTTT. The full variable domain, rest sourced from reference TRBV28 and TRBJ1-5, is DVKVTQSSRYLVKRTGEKVFLECVQDMDHENMFWYRQDPGLGLRLIYFSYDVKMKEKGDIPEGYSVSREKKERFSLILESASTNQTSMYLCASSPDIGGNQPQHFGDGTRLSIL.

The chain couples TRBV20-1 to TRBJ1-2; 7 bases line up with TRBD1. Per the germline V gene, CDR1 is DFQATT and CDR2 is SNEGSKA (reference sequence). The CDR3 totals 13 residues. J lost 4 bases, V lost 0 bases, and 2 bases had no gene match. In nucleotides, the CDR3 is TGCAGTGCTAGAGAGACAGGGTCCTATGGCTACACCTTC. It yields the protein CSARETGSYGYTF.

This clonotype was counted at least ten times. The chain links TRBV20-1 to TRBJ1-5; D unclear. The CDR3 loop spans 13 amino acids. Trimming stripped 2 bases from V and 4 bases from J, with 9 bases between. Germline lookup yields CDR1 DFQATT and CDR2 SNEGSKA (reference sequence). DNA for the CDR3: TGCAGTGCTAGACCGGACCTAAATCAGCCCCAGCATTTT. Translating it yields CSARPDLNQPQHF.

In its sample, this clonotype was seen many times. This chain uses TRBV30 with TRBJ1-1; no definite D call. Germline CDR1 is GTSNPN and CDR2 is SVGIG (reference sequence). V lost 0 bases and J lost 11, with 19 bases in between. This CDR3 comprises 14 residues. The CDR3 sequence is CAWSVLGGGKIAFF. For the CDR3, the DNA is TGTGCCTGGAGTGTATTAGGAGGAGGGAAGATTGCTTTCTTT.

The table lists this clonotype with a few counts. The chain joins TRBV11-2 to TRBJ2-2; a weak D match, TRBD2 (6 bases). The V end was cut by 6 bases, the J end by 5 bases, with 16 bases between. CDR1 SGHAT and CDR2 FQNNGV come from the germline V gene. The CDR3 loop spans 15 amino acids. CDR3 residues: CASSSGTPGTGELFF. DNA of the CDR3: TGTGCCAGCAGTTCCGGGACTCCCGGTACCGGGGAGCTGTTTTTT.

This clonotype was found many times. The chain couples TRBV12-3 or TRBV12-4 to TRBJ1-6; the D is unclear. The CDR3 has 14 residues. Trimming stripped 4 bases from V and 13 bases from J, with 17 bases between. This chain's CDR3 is CASSSGAGESPLHF. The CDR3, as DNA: TGTGCCAGCAGTTCCGGAGCCGGGGAGAGTCCCCTCCACTTT.

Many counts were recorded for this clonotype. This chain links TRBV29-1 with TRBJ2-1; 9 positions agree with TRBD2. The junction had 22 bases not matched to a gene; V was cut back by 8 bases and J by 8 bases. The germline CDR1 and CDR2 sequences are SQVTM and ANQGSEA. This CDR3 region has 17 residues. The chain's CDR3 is CSPKSPPGLAGPDEQFF. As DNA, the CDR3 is TGCAGCCCGAAATCCCCGCCGGGTCTAGCGGGACCCGATGAGCAGTTCTTC.

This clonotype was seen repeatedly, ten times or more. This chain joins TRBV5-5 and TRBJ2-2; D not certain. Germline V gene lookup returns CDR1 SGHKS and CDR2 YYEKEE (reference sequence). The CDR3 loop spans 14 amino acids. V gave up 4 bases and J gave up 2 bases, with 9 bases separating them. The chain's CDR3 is CASSHGPNTGELFF. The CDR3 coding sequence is TGTGCCAGCAGCCACGGTCCCAACACCGGGGAGCTGTTTTTT.

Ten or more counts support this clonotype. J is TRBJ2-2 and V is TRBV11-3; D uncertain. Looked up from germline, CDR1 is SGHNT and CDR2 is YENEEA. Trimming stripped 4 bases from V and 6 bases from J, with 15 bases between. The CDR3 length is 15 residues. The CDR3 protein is CASSSRAEPAGELFF. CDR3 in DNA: TGTGCCAGCAGCTCCCGGGCAGAGCCCGCCGGGGAGCTGTTTTTT.

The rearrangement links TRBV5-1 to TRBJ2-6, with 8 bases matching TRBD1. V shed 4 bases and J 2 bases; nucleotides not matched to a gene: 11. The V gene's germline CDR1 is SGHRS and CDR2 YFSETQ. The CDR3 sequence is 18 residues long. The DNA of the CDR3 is TGCGCCAGCAGCATCTCACAGGGGGACAGGACTGGGGCCAACGTCCTGACTTTC. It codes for CASSISQGDRTGANVLTF.

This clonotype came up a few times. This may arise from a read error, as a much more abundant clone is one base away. This CDR3 reads CVSSKTGEQPWGSPLHF. As DNA, the CDR3 is TGTGTCAGCAGCAAGACAGGGGAGCAACCGTGGGGGTCACCCCTCCACTTT. The genes are TRBV11-2 and TRBJ1-6; 8 bases map to TRBD1. The CDR3 has 17 residues. Germline loops: CDR1 SGHAT, CDR2 FQNNGV.

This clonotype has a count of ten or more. CDR3 sequence reads: CASSPSGATNEKLFF. The DNA of the CDR3 is TGTGCCAGCAGTCCATCGGGAGCAACTAATGAAAAACTGTTTTTT. V usage is TRBV11-1 and J usage is TRBJ1-4; D is uncertain. Trimming removed 6 bases at V and 0 bases at J, with 11 bases between. Germline CDR1 is SGHAT and CDR2 is FQDESV (reference sequence). This CDR3 region has 15 residues.

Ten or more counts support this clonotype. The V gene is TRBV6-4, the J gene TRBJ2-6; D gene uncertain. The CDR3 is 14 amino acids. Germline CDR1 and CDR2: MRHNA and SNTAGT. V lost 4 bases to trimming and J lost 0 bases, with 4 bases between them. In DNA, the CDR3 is TGTGCCAGCAGTGTCGGCTCTGGGGCCAACGTCCTGACTTTC. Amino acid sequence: CASSVGSGANVLTF.

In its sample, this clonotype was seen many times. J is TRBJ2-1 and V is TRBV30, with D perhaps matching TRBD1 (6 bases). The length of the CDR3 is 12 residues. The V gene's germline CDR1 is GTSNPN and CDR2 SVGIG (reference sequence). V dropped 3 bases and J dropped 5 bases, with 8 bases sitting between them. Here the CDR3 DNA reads TGTGCCTGGAGAACAGGGAACAATGAGCAGTTCTTC. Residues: CAWRTGNNEQFF.

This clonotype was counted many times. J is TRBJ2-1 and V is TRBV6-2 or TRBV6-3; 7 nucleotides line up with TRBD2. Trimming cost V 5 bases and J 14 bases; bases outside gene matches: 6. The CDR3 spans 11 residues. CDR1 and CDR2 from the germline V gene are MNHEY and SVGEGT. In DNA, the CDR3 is TGTGCCAGCAGTAGTTCTGGGACTAAGTTCTTC. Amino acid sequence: CASSSSGTKFF.

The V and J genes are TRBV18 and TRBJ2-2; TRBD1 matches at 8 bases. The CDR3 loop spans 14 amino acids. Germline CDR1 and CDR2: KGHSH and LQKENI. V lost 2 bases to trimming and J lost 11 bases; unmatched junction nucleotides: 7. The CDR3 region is CASSPSRTGSELFF. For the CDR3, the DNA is TGTGCCAGCTCACCATCCCGGACAGGGAGCGAGCTGTTTTTT.